This TCR beta chain was observed in a study of Ad26.COV2.S vaccination and SARS-CoV-2 variants. The germline V gene encodes CDR1 SSHAT and CDR2 FNYEAQ (reference sequence). After removal of 5 bases from V and 7 bases from J, the junction contained 9 bases not matched to a gene. CDR3 length equals 15 residues. Indicated treatment: approximately 18 received Ad26.COV2.S at low or high dose, single or two shots; about 5 received placebo; per-sample allocation not given. Sampling was performed 63 days after the first vaccine or placebo injection. It was an adult aged 18-55 years in Boston who was the donor. Data came from immunoSEQ multiplex PCR; TCRdb stores just in-frame clones and leaves some out. The data show roughly 700,000 clones, around 92% seen once.

Sequencing was performed on peripheral blood, taken in a trial of Ad26.COV2.S vaccine versus placebo. This receptor was identified in a person between 18 and 59 years old who received the Ad26.COV2.S COVID-19 vaccine or a placebo. The chain is built from TRBV7-7 and TRBJ2-1, with 9 bases fitting TRBD2. For the CDR3, the DNA is TGTGCCAGCAGCACAGGACTAGCGTGGGGGAATGAGCAGTTCTTC. Amino acid sequence: CASSTGLAWGNEQFF.